This T cell receptor (beta chain) was sequenced in a study of T-cell reconstitution after alpha-beta-depleted transplantation in children. Trimming removed 0 bases at V and 12 bases at J, with 12 bases between. The CDR3 contains 13 residues. The germline CDR1 and CDR2 sequences are LGHDT and YNNKEL (reference sequence). During its preparation, the TCRbeta library received unique molecular identifiers. One entry per CDR3 protein results from TCRdb running MiXCR on the PCR reads. The repertoire holds roughly 350,000 distinct CDR3 sequences, with under 13% as singletons. This receptor was obtained from a human donor who donated a stem cell graft to a child with acute lymphoblastic leukemia. Material: PBMCs from the stem cell graft donor, obtained from the stem cell graft. The chain joins TRBV3-1 to TRBJ2-1, with no clear D. The CDR3 region is CASSQDSARLQFF. The DNA of the CDR3 is TGTGCCAGCAGCCAAGATTCGGCCCGATTGCAGTTCTTC.